The 10 T cell receptor beta chains given below trace back to one sample, sequenced in a study of T cell changes during pregnancy in multiple sclerosis. Using immunoSEQ multiplex PCR, the repertoire was profiled, and TCRdb retains in-frame clones only, with some absent. This table holds about 30,000 clones, about 93% found once. Sequences were derived from CD4+ T cells from peripheral blood mononuclear cells, sampled after pregnancy. Receptor source: a female donor with multiple sclerosis, enrolled in a pregnancy study.

This clone came up a few times. This sequence joins TRBV28 and TRBJ1-5, with D uncertain. Trimming stripped 6 bases from V and 5 bases from J, with 11 bases between. The CDR3 loop spans 13 amino acids. Germline CDR1 reads MDHEN; CDR2 reads SYDVKM. This CDR3 is CASSPYSDQPQHF. CDR3 DNA: TGTGCCAGCAGCCCCTACAGTGATCAGCCCCAGCATTTT. Drawing the rest from reference TRBV28 and TRBJ1-5, the complete variable domain is DVKVTQSSRYLVKRTGEKVFLECVQDMDHENMFWYRQDPGLGLRLIYFSYDVKMKEKGDIPEGYSVSREKKERFSLILESASTNQTSMYLCASSPYSDQPQHFGDGTRLSIL.

The genes are TRBV11-3 and TRBJ1-1, with D perhaps matching TRBD1 (5 bases). The CDR3 is 16 amino acids. With 0 bases removed from V and 1 base from J, the gap between germline ends came to 12 bases. Germline loops: CDR1 SGHNT, CDR2 YENEEA. The CDR3 loop is CASSLDSGQGNTEAFF. The CDR3 DNA is TGTGCCAGCAGCTTAGATAGCGGGCAGGGGAACACTGAAGCTTTCTTT.

This clone occurred a few times. This chain uses TRBV7-8 with TRBJ1-1; perhaps TRBD1 as D (5 bases). Germline values: CDR1 SGHVS, CDR2 FQNEAQ. The CDR3 totals 17 residues. V dropped 5 bases and J dropped 2 bases, with 21 bases sitting between them. The CDR3 region is CASSLIPTGGDNTEAFF. CDR3 bases: TGTGCCAGCAGCCTTATCCCCACGGGGGGAGACAACACTGAAGCTTTCTTT.

This clone is a singleton in its sample. The chain joins TRBV18 to TRBJ2-3; 8 nucleotides agree with TRBD1. This CDR3 is built from 14 residues. V shed 3 bases, J shed 5 bases, and the junction held 4 bases outside the gene matches. The V gene's germline CDR1 is KGHSH and CDR2 LQKENI. The CDR3 sequence: CASSPRDRQDTQYF. The CDR3 bases are TGTGCCAGCTCACCCAGGGACAGGCAAGATACGCAGTATTTT.

The rearrangement links TRBV28 to TRBJ2-1; weak D call: TRBD2 (6 bases). Germline lookup yields CDR1 MDHEN and CDR2 SYDVKM. V dropped 7 bases and J dropped 8 bases, with 15 bases sitting between them. CDR3 size: 13 residues. CDR3 in amino acids: CASTLGLAYEQFF. DNA of the CDR3: TGTGCCAGCACCCTGGGGCTAGCGTATGAGCAGTTCTTC.

The chain has TRBV20-1 and TRBJ1-6; D uncertain. This CDR3 comprises 11 residues. V was trimmed by 0 bases and J by 14 bases, leaving 8 bases between them. Looked up from germline, CDR1 is DFQATT and CDR2 is SNEGSKA (reference sequence). The CDR3 loop is CSARDKAALHF. For the CDR3, the DNA is TGCAGTGCTAGAGATAAGGCGGCCCTCCACTTT.

The chain combines TRBV5-1 with TRBJ1-1; possible D gene TRBD1, 6 bases. Between the trimmed V and J ends, which lost 0 bases and 0 bases, there was a span of 18 bases. Germline V CDR1 and CDR2: SGHRS, YFSETQ. CDR3 length: 18 residues. The CDR3 DNA is TGCGCCAGCAGCTTGGACCCAACGGGACACGCAATGAACACTGAAGCTTTCTTT. Translating it yields CASSLDPTGHAMNTEAFF. The full variable domain, with the rest looked up from reference TRBV5-1 and TRBJ1-1, is KAGVTQTPRYLIKTRGQQVTLSCSPISGHRSVSWYQQTPGQGLQFLFEYFSETQRNKGNFPGRFSGRQFSNSRSEMNVSTLELGDSALYLCASSLDPTGHAMNTEAFFGQGTRLTVV.

This clone was detected a few times. The chain links TRBV7-9 to TRBJ1-4; maybe TRBD1 (5 bases). There are 14 residues in the CDR3. The V end lost 1 base, the J end lost 4 bases, and 7 bases lay between the germline ends. CDR1 is SEHNR and CDR2 is FQNEAQ in the germline V gene (reference sequence). The CDR3 region is CASSLGQFNEKLFF. CDR3 nucleotides: TGTGCCAGCAGCTTAGGACAGTTTAATGAAAAACTGTTTTTT. The variable domain in full, with the rest retrieved from reference TRBV7-9 and TRBJ1-4, is DTGVSQNPRHKITKRGQNVTFRCDPISEHNRLYWYRQTLGQGPEFLTYFQNEAQLEKSRLLSDRFSAERPKGSFSTLEIQRTEQGDSAMYLCASSLGQFNEKLFFGSGTQLSVL.

This chain connects TRBV6-6 to TRBJ2-5; D perhaps matches TRBD1 (6 bases). The CDR3 loop spans 14 amino acids. The V gene lost 5 bases and the J gene lost 3 bases, with 13 bases spanning the gap. The V gene's germline CDR1 is MNHNY and CDR2 SVGAGI (reference sequence). CDR3 amino acids: CASSQGQFEETQYF. DNA for the CDR3: TGTGCCAGCAGTCAAGGACAGTTTGAAGAGACCCAGTACTTC.

This chain uses TRBV4-3 with TRBJ1-1; no clear D. Per the germline V gene, CDR1 is LGHNA and CDR2 is YSLEER. The V and J ends lost 5 bases and 3 bases respectively, with 10 bases between them. The CDR3 has 13 amino acids. CDR3 nucleotide sequence: TGCGCCAGCAGCACCCGGGAGGACACTGAAGCTTTCTTT. Encoded protein: CASSTREDTEAFF.